Listed below are T cell receptor beta chains from one sample, sequenced in a study of T cell changes during pregnancy in multiple sclerosis. Here immunoSEQ multiplex PCR was the method, and the copy in TCRdb shows in-frame clones only, minus some. In the table there are roughly 40,000 clones, under 95% of which are singletons. The source was CD8+ T cells from peripheral blood mononuclear cells, collected in the first trimester of pregnancy. Every receptor here comes from a female donor with multiple sclerosis, enrolled in a pregnancy study. Both conserved end residues are part of each CDR3. The order of the fields is D gene, J gene, CDR3 length, V gene, clone size, CDR3 DNA, CDR3 protein. The D gene is left open where the match is weak. Clone size is not always given. Where it is, it says once, few, many or a class for expanded clones.

D gene: -; J gene: TRBJ1-1; CDR3 length: 14; V gene: TRBV6-1; clone size: -; CDR3 DNA: TGTGCCAGCAGTCTAGGGACACAGAACACTGAAGCTTTCTTT; CDR3 protein: CASSLGTQNTEAFF
D gene: TRBD1; J gene: TRBJ1-2; CDR3 length: 15; V gene: TRBV9; clone size: -; CDR3 DNA: TGTGCCAGCAGCGTAGCGGGACAGGGGGGTCGTGGCTACACCTTC; CDR3 protein: CASSVAGQGGRGYTF
D gene: -; J gene: TRBJ1-1; CDR3 length: 13; V gene: TRBV7-2; clone size: -; CDR3 DNA: TGTGCCAGCAGCCTATATCTGAACACTGAAGCTTTCTTT; CDR3 protein: CASSLYLNTEAFF
D gene: -; J gene: TRBJ1-1; CDR3 length: 15; V gene: TRBV5-1; clone size: -; CDR3 DNA: TGCGCCAGCAGCTTGGAAAATCAGGGGTACACTGAAGCTTTCTTT; CDR3 protein: CASSLENQGYTEAFF
D gene: TRBD2; J gene: TRBJ2-3; CDR3 length: 16; V gene: TRBV11-2; clone size: once; CDR3 DNA: TGTGCCAGCAGCCGTACTAGCGGGGGGTCCGTAGATACGCAGTATTTT; CDR3 protein: CASSRTSGGSVDTQYF
D gene: -; J gene: TRBJ1-4; CDR3 length: 10; V gene: TRBV2; clone size: once; CDR3 DNA: TGTGCCAGCTGGGGCGAAAAACTGTTTTTT; CDR3 protein: CASWGEKLFF
D gene: -; J gene: TRBJ1-2; CDR3 length: 11; V gene: TRBV29-1; clone size: -; CDR3 DNA: TGCAGCTCTGGAGGGTTGCTTGGCTACACCTTC; CDR3 protein: CSSGGLLGYTF
D gene: TRBD1; J gene: TRBJ1-4; CDR3 length: 14; V gene: TRBV25-1; clone size: -; CDR3 DNA: TGTGCCAGCACAACAGGGGTAGCTAATGAAAAACTGTTTTTT; CDR3 protein: CASTTGVANEKLFF
D gene: -; J gene: TRBJ1-2; CDR3 length: 11; V gene: TRBV19; clone size: -; CDR3 DNA: TGTGCCAGTAGTATTCAGGGTAGCTACACCTTC; CDR3 protein: CASSIQGSYTF
D gene: -; J gene: TRBJ1-1; CDR3 length: 16; V gene: TRBV19; clone size: -; CDR3 DNA: TGTGCCAGCCCCCCCCACGGTACGGGGATTAACACTGAAGCTTTCTTT; CDR3 protein: CASPPHGTGINTEAFF
D gene: -; J gene: TRBJ1-1; CDR3 length: 15; V gene: TRBV5-8; clone size: -; CDR3 DNA: TGTGCCAGCAGAATTACAGGTTTCATGAACACTGAAGCTTTCTTT; CDR3 protein: CASRITGFMNTEAFF
D gene: -; J gene: TRBJ2-2; CDR3 length: 14; V gene: TRBV10-2; clone size: -; CDR3 DNA: TGCGCCAGCAAGACTAGTGAGACGACCGGGGAGCTGTTTTTT; CDR3 protein: CASKTSETTGELFF
D gene: TRBD1; J gene: TRBJ2-1; CDR3 length: 15; V gene: TRBV29-1; clone size: medium-sized; CDR3 DNA: TGCAGCGTAGGGACAGGGCCGAGCTCCTACAATGAGCAGTTCTTC; CDR3 protein: CSVGTGPSSYNEQFF
D gene: TRBD2; J gene: TRBJ2-3; CDR3 length: 17; V gene: TRBV4-1; clone size: few; CDR3 DNA: TGCGCCAGCAGCCAAGGAACGACGGGGGGTATGTCAGATACGCAGTATTTT; CDR3 protein: CASSQGTTGGMSDTQYF
D gene: -; J gene: TRBJ2-5; CDR3 length: 12; V gene: TRBV2; clone size: -; CDR3 DNA: TGTGCCAGCAGGGACTTACAAGAGACCCAGTACTTC; CDR3 protein: CASRDLQETQYF
D gene: -; J gene: TRBJ2-2; CDR3 length: 16; V gene: TRBV7-8; clone size: -; CDR3 DNA: TGTGCCAGCAGCTTACCGTCTCCAGGGGCCCCCGGGGAGCTGTTTTTT; CDR3 protein: CASSLPSPGAPGELFF
D gene: -; J gene: TRBJ1-2; CDR3 length: 13; V gene: TRBV6-5; clone size: -; CDR3 DNA: TGTGCCAGCAGCCTACTCGGGAACAGCCACTACACCTTC; CDR3 protein: CASSLLGNSHYTF
D gene: -; J gene: TRBJ2-3; CDR3 length: 12; V gene: TRBV5-4; clone size: -; CDR3 DNA: TGTGCCAGCAGCACAAATCCTGATACGCAGTATTTT; CDR3 protein: CASSTNPDTQYF
D gene: -; J gene: TRBJ1-2; CDR3 length: 11; V gene: TRBV15; clone size: -; CDR3 DNA: TGTGCCACCAGCAGTAGGGGTGACTACACCTTC; CDR3 protein: CATSSRGDYTF
D gene: -; J gene: TRBJ1-5; CDR3 length: 13; V gene: TRBV2; clone size: -; CDR3 DNA: TGTGCCGGCTGTGGGGGGGGAAATCAGCCCCAGCATTTT; CDR3 protein: CAGCGGGNQPQHF
D gene: TRBD1; J gene: TRBJ1-2; CDR3 length: 14; V gene: TRBV19; clone size: -; CDR3 DNA: TGTGCCAGTAACCTGGACAGGGGTTCAGGAGGCTACACCTTC; CDR3 protein: CASNLDRGSGGYTF
D gene: -; J gene: TRBJ2-1; CDR3 length: 14; V gene: TRBV2; clone size: -; CDR3 DNA: TGTGCCAGCAGTGCTGTACAGATCTACAATGAGCAGTTCTTC; CDR3 protein: CASSAVQIYNEQFF
D gene: -; J gene: TRBJ2-7; CDR3 length: 15; V gene: TRBV27; clone size: once; CDR3 DNA: TGTGCCAGCAGTTTACAGACGGGGAGCTCCTACGAGCAGTACTTC; CDR3 protein: CASSLQTGSSYEQYF
D gene: -; J gene: TRBJ1-2; CDR3 length: 15; V gene: TRBV4-1; clone size: once; CDR3 DNA: TGCGCCAGCAGCCATCTCTCCGGAGGGGACTATGGCTACACCTTC; CDR3 protein: CASSHLSGGDYGYTF
D gene: -; J gene: TRBJ2-4; CDR3 length: 18; V gene: TRBV30; clone size: -; CDR3 DNA: TGTGCCTGGAGTGCCCCCGGAGAGGGGGATCTAGCCAAAAACATTCAGTACTTC; CDR3 protein: CAWSAPGEGDLAKNIQYF
D gene: -; J gene: TRBJ2-5; CDR3 length: 11; V gene: TRBV29-1; clone size: few; CDR3 DNA: TGCAGCGGCTTGGAGCAAGAGACCCAGTACTTC; CDR3 protein: CSGLEQETQYF
D gene: -; J gene: TRBJ2-1; CDR3 length: 15; V gene: TRBV30; clone size: -; CDR3 DNA: TGTGCCTGGAGTCTTAGGGGGGGCTTGTACAATGAGCAGTTCTTC; CDR3 protein: CAWSLRGGLYNEQFF
D gene: -; J gene: TRBJ2-1; CDR3 length: 15; V gene: TRBV27; clone size: -; CDR3 DNA: TGTGCCAGCAGTTTAGGCTCTTCTCCCTACAATGAGCAGTTCTTC; CDR3 protein: CASSLGSSPYNEQFF
D gene: TRBD1; J gene: TRBJ1-3; CDR3 length: 17; V gene: TRBV15; clone size: -; CDR3 DNA: TGTGCCACCAGCGCTCTAACAGGGGACAGCTCTGGAAACACCATATATTTT; CDR3 protein: CATSALTGDSSGNTIYF
D gene: TRBD1; J gene: TRBJ2-7; CDR3 length: 15; V gene: TRBV7-3; clone size: -; CDR3 DNA: TGTGCCAGCAGCGCTGGGACAGGGGCTGGTTACGAGCAGTACTTC; CDR3 protein: CASSAGTGAGYEQYF
D gene: TRBD2; J gene: TRBJ2-1; CDR3 length: 15; V gene: TRBV15; clone size: -; CDR3 DNA: TGTGCCACCAGCAGCACTAGCGGGGGGGCCTTTGAGCAGTTCTTC; CDR3 protein: CATSSTSGGAFEQFF
D gene: -; J gene: TRBJ1-1; CDR3 length: 15; V gene: TRBV15; clone size: -; CDR3 DNA: TGTGCCACCAGCAGAGATCGGGGGGTGGGCACTGAAGCTTTCTTT; CDR3 protein: CATSRDRGVGTEAFF
D gene: TRBD1; J gene: TRBJ2-1; CDR3 length: 14; V gene: TRBV27; clone size: -; CDR3 DNA: TGTGCCAGCAGCTTGGTGACAGGGGACAATGAGCAGTTCTTC; CDR3 protein: CASSLVTGDNEQFF
D gene: -; J gene: TRBJ1-1; CDR3 length: 15; V gene: TRBV6-5; clone size: -; CDR3 DNA: TGTGCCAGCAGTGCCTCGGGACATCTGAACACTGAAGCTTTCTTT; CDR3 protein: CASSASGHLNTEAFF
D gene: TRBD1; J gene: TRBJ2-7; CDR3 length: 15; V gene: TRBV9; clone size: -; CDR3 DNA: TGTGCCAGCAGCACGGGACAGGGCACTCCGTACGAGCAGTACTTC; CDR3 protein: CASSTGQGTPYEQYF
D gene: -; J gene: TRBJ2-7; CDR3 length: 14; V gene: TRBV9; clone size: -; CDR3 DNA: TGTGCCAGCAGTGGGGTTCTGGGGGCGGGCGAGCAGTACTTC; CDR3 protein: CASSGVLGAGEQYF
D gene: -; J gene: TRBJ2-7; CDR3 length: 12; V gene: TRBV5-6; clone size: -; CDR3 DNA: TGTGCCAGCAGCCAGGGCCTCTACGAGCAGTACTTC; CDR3 protein: CASSQGLYEQYF
D gene: TRBD1; J gene: TRBJ2-7; CDR3 length: 16; V gene: TRBV4-1; clone size: -; CDR3 DNA: TGCGCCAGCAGCGCTGAACCGGGACAGGGGAACTACGAGCAGTACTTC; CDR3 protein: CASSAEPGQGNYEQYF
D gene: -; J gene: TRBJ1-1; CDR3 length: 11; V gene: TRBV2; clone size: -; CDR3 DNA: TGTGCCGAAGGGGGAAACACTGAAGCTTTCTTT; CDR3 protein: CAEGGNTEAFF
D gene: -; J gene: TRBJ1-6; CDR3 length: 18; V gene: TRBV4-1; clone size: -; CDR3 DNA: TGCGCCAGCAGCCAAGATTTCGGGTGGAGCTCCTATAATTCACCCCTCCACTTT; CDR3 protein: CASSQDFGWSSYNSPLHF
D gene: TRBD2; J gene: TRBJ2-4; CDR3 length: 18; V gene: TRBV13; clone size: -; CDR3 DNA: TGTGCCAGCAGCTTAGGGGGACTAGCGGGGGGAGCCAAAAACATTCAGTACTTC; CDR3 protein: CASSLGGLAGGAKNIQYF
D gene: -; J gene: TRBJ1-1; CDR3 length: 12; V gene: TRBV16; clone size: -; CDR3 DNA: TGTGCCAGCAGCGGACACAGGGCCGGGGCTTTCTTT; CDR3 protein: CASSGHRAGAFF
D gene: -; J gene: TRBJ1-6; CDR3 length: 15; V gene: TRBV19; clone size: -; CDR3 DNA: TGTGCCAGTAAAATAGTGGGGACTGAGAATTCACCCCTCCACTTT; CDR3 protein: CASKIVGTENSPLHF
D gene: TRBD1; J gene: TRBJ1-3; CDR3 length: 12; V gene: TRBV9; clone size: many; CDR3 DNA: TGTGCCAGCAGCACGCGGACAGGCCAAGTCTATTTT; CDR3 protein: CASSTRTGQVYF
D gene: -; J gene: TRBJ1-1; CDR3 length: 13; V gene: TRBV6-1; clone size: -; CDR3 DNA: TGTGCCAGCACCGAGGGAGGGGGCACTGAAGCTTTCTTT; CDR3 protein: CASTEGGGTEAFF
D gene: -; J gene: TRBJ2-7; CDR3 length: 14; V gene: TRBV9; clone size: -; CDR3 DNA: TGTGCCAGCAGCCCGACTGGCGGCTCCTACGAGCAGTACTTC; CDR3 protein: CASSPTGGSYEQYF
D gene: TRBD1; J gene: TRBJ2-7; CDR3 length: 15; V gene: TRBV11-2; clone size: -; CDR3 DNA: TGTGCCAGCAGCTACGGGACAGCTGGAGCCTACGAGCAGTACTTC; CDR3 protein: CASSYGTAGAYEQYF
D gene: -; J gene: TRBJ1-2; CDR3 length: 15; V gene: TRBV6-6; clone size: once; CDR3 DNA: TGTGCCAGCAGTGAGCTACTCGGTGCTAACTATGGCTACACCTTC; CDR3 protein: CASSELLGANYGYTF
D gene: TRBD2; J gene: TRBJ2-2; CDR3 length: 16; V gene: TRBV4-1; clone size: -; CDR3 DNA: TGCGCCAGCAGCCAAGAGGGGGGGACGAACACCGGGGAGCTGTTTTTT; CDR3 protein: CASSQEGGTNTGELFF
D gene: -; J gene: TRBJ1-5; CDR3 length: 13; V gene: TRBV30; clone size: few; CDR3 DNA: TGTGCCTGGAGTGCAGGTAGCAATCAGCCCCAGCATTTT; CDR3 protein: CAWSAGSNQPQHF
D gene: TRBD1; J gene: TRBJ1-2; CDR3 length: 16; V gene: TRBV2; clone size: medium-sized; CDR3 DNA: TGTGCCAGCAGTCCCGGGACAGGGTCCAGAGACTATGGCTACACCTTC; CDR3 protein: CASSPGTGSRDYGYTF
D gene: -; J gene: TRBJ1-1; CDR3 length: 11; V gene: TRBV27; clone size: -; CDR3 DNA: TGTGCCAGCTTGGGGGGAACTGAAGCTTTCTTT; CDR3 protein: CASLGGTEAFF